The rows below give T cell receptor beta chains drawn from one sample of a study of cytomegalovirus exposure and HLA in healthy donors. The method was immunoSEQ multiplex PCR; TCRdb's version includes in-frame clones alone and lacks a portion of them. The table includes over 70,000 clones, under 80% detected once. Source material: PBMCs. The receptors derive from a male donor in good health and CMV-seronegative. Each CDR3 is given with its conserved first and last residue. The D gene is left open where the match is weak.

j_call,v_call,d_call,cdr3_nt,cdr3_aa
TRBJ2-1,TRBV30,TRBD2,TGTGCCTGGGGGAAAGCGGGGATATACAATGAGCAGTTCTTC,CAWGKAGIYNEQFF
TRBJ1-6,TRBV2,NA,TGTGCCAGCAGTGAAGACCTTAGCTCCTATAATTCACCCCTCCACTTT,CASSEDLSSYNSPLHF
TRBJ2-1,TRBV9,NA,TGTGCCAGCAGCGTAGTGCCAGGTGTATCCTACAATGAGCAGTTCTTC,CASSVVPGVSYNEQFF
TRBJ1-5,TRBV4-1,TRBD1,TGCGCCAGCAGCCAAACAGGGGGTGGGCAGCCCCAGCATTTT,CASSQTGGGQPQHF
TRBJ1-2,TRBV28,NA,TGTGCCAGCAGTCACCCTTGGGGGGGAGGCTATGGCTACACCTTC,CASSHPWGGGYGYTF
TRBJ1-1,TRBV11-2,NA,TGTGCCAGCAGCTTACGGAGGGGGGGGGCCACTGAAGCTTTCTTT,CASSLRRGGATEAFF
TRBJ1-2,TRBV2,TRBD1,TGTGCCAGCAGTGAAGTCCTCCGGGACAGGGGCTATGGCTACACCTTC,CASSEVLRDRGYGYTF
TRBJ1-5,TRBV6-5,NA,TGTGCCAGCAGTCGACAAGCCTATAGCAATCAGCCCCAGCATTTT,CASSRQAYSNQPQHF
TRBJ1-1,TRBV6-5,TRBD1,TGTGCCAGCAGTTACTCTCGTCCAGGGGGCCTCACTGAAGCTTTCTTT,CASSYSRPGGLTEAFF
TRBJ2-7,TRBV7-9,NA,TGTTCCAGCAGTTCCGACATACTCTACGAGCAGTACTTC,CSSSSDILYEQYF
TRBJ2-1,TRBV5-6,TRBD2,TGTGCCAGCAGCTTGGATCTCACTAGCGGGAAAGAGTTCTTC,CASSLDLTSGKEFF